These 22 T cell receptor beta chains originate from one sample sequenced in a study of T cells in localized non-small cell lung cancer. Libraries were prepared by immunoSEQ multiplex PCR; TCRdb keeps only in-frame clonotypes and omits some of them. The data contain 100,000 or so clones, about nine tenths of them singletons. The sequencing used PBMCs, collected before any cancer treatment. These receptors originate from a woman between 35 and 75 years old with stage II squamous cell lung carcinoma.

The rearrangement joins TRBV4-1 to TRBJ2-7; 9 bases map to TRBD1. The germline V gene has CDR1 MGHRA and CDR2 YSYEKL. The CDR3 has 15 amino acids. V lost 4 bases and J lost 2; bases outside the gene matches: 6. For the CDR3, the DNA is TGCGCCAGCAGCCGAGAATGGACAGGGGCCTACGAGCAGTACTTC. It yields the protein CASSREWTGAYEQYF.

The chain carries TRBV15 and TRBJ1-1, with a weak D call TRBD1 (6 bases). The CDR3 totals 13 residues. Trimming removed 10 bases at V and 6 bases at J, with 18 bases between. CDR1 is LNHNV, CDR2 YYDKDF, per germline (reference sequence). The CDR3 loop is CASQYPGGPEAFF. In DNA, the CDR3 is TGTGCCAGTCAATATCCGGGGGGCCCTGAAGCTTTCTTT.

There are a few counts of this clone. This chain links TRBV7-8 with TRBJ2-1, with 11 bases that match TRBD2. Germline V gene data show CDR1 as SGHVS and CDR2 as FQNEAQ. CDR3 length equals 16 residues. V trimming: 5 bases; J trimming: 8 bases; junction bases outside the gene matches: 11. DNA for the CDR3: TGTGCCAGCAGCATTCCTAGCGGGGGGATGTTTCATGAGCAGTTCTTC. Translation gives CASSIPSGGMFHEQFF.

The rearrangement uses TRBV7-6 and TRBJ1-4; 8 nucleotides match TRBD1. The CDR3 extends over 13 amino acids. V lost 5 bases, J lost 8 bases, and 4 bases stayed unmatched. Germline lookup yields CDR1 SGHVS and CDR2 FNYEAQ. The CDR3 protein is CASSPRQGEKLFF. Here the CDR3 DNA reads TGTGCCAGCAGCCCCAGACAGGGGGAAAAACTGTTTTTT.

The J gene is TRBJ1-5, the V gene TRBV23-1; D may be TRBD1 (6 bases). TRBV23-1 is an open reading frame whose function is uncertain. The V gene lost 8 bases and the J gene lost 4 bases, with 21 bases spanning the gap. The CDR3 is made up of 16 amino acids. The DNA for the CDR3 is TGCGCCAGCGATCCCGGCCGGACAGCGGGAAATCAGCCCCAGCATTTT. As protein: CASDPGRTAGNQPQHF.

This chain joins TRBV5-1 and TRBJ1-3, with 8 nucleotides matching TRBD1. Germline V CDR1 and CDR2: SGHRS, YFSETQ. J gave up 0 bases and V 3 bases, and 5 bases lay outside the gene matches. The CDR3 has 16 residues. The CDR3 is CASSWQGASSGNTIYF. The CDR3 DNA reads as TGCGCCAGCAGCTGGCAGGGGGCAAGCTCTGGAAACACCATATATTTT. The full variable domain, its missing parts supplied by reference TRBV5-1 and TRBJ1-3, is KAGVTQTPRYLIKTRGQQVTLSCSPISGHRSVSWYQQTPGQGLQFLFEYFSETQRNKGNFPGRFSGRQFSNSRSEMNVSTLELGDSALYLCASSWQGASSGNTIYFGEGSWLTVV.

This clone occurred many times. V usage is TRBV4-2 and J usage is TRBJ2-3, with TRBD2 matching over 12 bases. Per the germline V gene, CDR1 is LGHNA and CDR2 is YNFKEQ. With V trimmed by 0 bases and J by 9 bases, 4 bases remained unmatched. The CDR3 spans 15 residues. The CDR3 loop reads CASSQDQLAGGTQYF. The CDR3 bases are TGTGCCAGCAGCCAAGATCAACTAGCGGGGGGCACGCAGTATTTT.

V usage is TRBV14 and J usage is TRBJ2-5; D may be TRBD2 (6 bases). Trimming removed 2 bases at V and 2 bases at J, with 21 bases between. The CDR3 covers 18 residues. Germline V lookup: CDR1 SGHDN, CDR2 FVKESK. The CDR3 coding sequence is TGTGCCAGCAGCCAACAAATGGAGGGGCCAGACCAACAAGAGACCCAGTACTTC. Its protein is CASSQQMEGPDQQETQYF.

The chain is built from TRBV7-6 and TRBJ1-6; 9 bases agree with TRBD1. The CDR3 is 15 amino acids. CDR1 SGHVS and CDR2 FNYEAQ come from the germline V gene. J lost 14 bases, V lost 1 base, and 9 bases had no gene match. For the CDR3, the DNA is TGTGCCAGCAGCTTAGAGGACAGGGGTTATCCGACCCTCCACTTT. Translating gives CASSLEDRGYPTLHF.

The chain joins TRBV29-1 to TRBJ2-5; a possible D gene is TRBD2 (5 bases). Germline values: CDR1 SQVTM, CDR2 ANQGSEA. V dropped 5 bases and J dropped 3 bases, with 19 bases sitting between them. CDR3 length: 15 amino acids. The CDR3 DNA sequence: TGCAGCGTTCGGAGTCTTGAGGGCTGGGAAGAGACCCAGTACTTC. Protein product: CSVRSLEGWEETQYF.

This clone was counted a few times. V usage is TRBV9 and J usage is TRBJ1-1; D unresolved. The CDR3 loop spans 16 amino acids. The V gene lost 0 bases and the J gene lost 2 bases, with 14 bases spanning the gap. Germline assignment: CDR1 SGDLS and CDR2 YYNGEE. This CDR3 is CASSVDLDTYNTEAFF. CDR3 in DNA: TGTGCCAGCAGCGTAGATTTAGACACTTACAACACTGAAGCTTTCTTT.

This clone occurred once. In DNA form, the CDR3 reads TGCGCCAGCAGCTTAGGTTGGACAGACCGCACAGATACGCAGTATTTT. Translated: CASSLGWTDRTDTQYF. The chain recombines TRBV5-1 with TRBJ2-3, with D tentatively TRBD1 (6 bases). This CDR3 has 16 amino acids. Trimming cost V 2 bases and J 1 base, with 14 bases left between them. Germline CDR1 reads SGHRS; CDR2 reads YFSETQ. The full variable domain, completed using reference TRBV5-1 and TRBJ2-3, is KAGVTQTPRYLIKTRGQQVTLSCSPISGHRSVSWYQQTPGQGLQFLFEYFSETQRNKGNFPGRFSGRQFSNSRSEMNVSTLELGDSALYLCASSLGWTDRTDTQYFGPGTRLTVL.

This clone appeared a single time. The genes are TRBV6-4 and TRBJ2-3; D may be TRBD1 (8 bases). The CDR3 loop spans 15 amino acids. V was pared by 6 bases and J by 4 bases, with 17 bases between. Germline V lookup: CDR1 MRHNA, CDR2 SNTAGT. The chain's CDR3 is CASSPTGGGPDTQYF. As DNA, the CDR3 is TGTGCCAGCAGCCCCACAGGGGGGGGCCCAGATACGCAGTATTTT.

This rearrangement joins TRBV29-1 to TRBJ2-1; 7 nucleotides align to TRBD2. The CDR3 runs to 14 residues. In germline, CDR1 is SQVTM, CDR2 ANQGSEA. The ends lost 4 bases at V and 7 bases at J; junction bases unmatched: 10. CDR3 nucleotide sequence: TGCAGCGTTGTGGGTAGCGGGCGTGGTAATGAGCAGTTCTTC. It yields the protein CSVVGSGRGNEQFF.

The chain combines TRBV6-5 with TRBJ1-2; 11 bases match TRBD1. The CDR3 extends over 15 amino acids. J gave up 7 bases and V 5 bases, and 9 bases lay outside the gene matches. CDR1 is MNHEY and CDR2 is SVGAGI in the germline V gene. CDR3 residues: CASSPRTGGISGYTF. The CDR3 region has the DNA TGTGCCAGCAGTCCACGGACAGGGGGCATCAGTGGCTACACCTTC.

The chain links TRBV7-2 to TRBJ1-1; 10 bases map to TRBD1. The CDR3 contains 13 residues. Per germline, CDR1 SGHTA and CDR2 FQGNSA. J gave up 4 bases and V 6 bases, and 2 bases lay outside the gene matches. CDR3 nucleotides: TGTGCCAGCAGACGGGACAGGGGCACTGAAGCTTTCTTT. Its translation: CASRRDRGTEAFF. The variable domain in full, completed from reference TRBV7-2 and TRBJ1-1, reads GAGVSQSPSNKVTEKGKDVELRCDPISGHTALYWYRQSLGQGLEFLIYFQGNSAPDKSGLPSDRFSAERTGGSVSTLTIQRTQQEDSAVYLCASRRDRGTEAFFGQGTRLTVV.

V gene TRBV5-4 combines with J gene TRBJ1-1; D perhaps matches TRBD1 (5 bases). Trimming shortened V by 1 base and J by 0 bases, and 10 bases separated the two germline ends. CDR3 size: 15 residues. Germline V gene lookup returns CDR1 SGHNT and CDR2 YYREEE (reference sequence). In nucleotides, the CDR3 is TGTGCCAGCAGCTTGAGGGCAGGGATGAACACTGAAGCTTTCTTT. This sequence encodes CASSLRAGMNTEAFF.

This chain uses TRBV11-2 with TRBJ1-1, with D possibly matching TRBD1 (5 bases). The V gene's germline CDR1 is SGHAT and CDR2 FQNNGV. CDR3 length: 16 amino acids. Trimming cost V 5 bases and J 10 bases, with 26 bases left between them. The CDR3 sequence is CASSTLRGRKGIGAFF. Here the CDR3 DNA reads TGTGCCAGCAGCACCTTGAGGGGCAGAAAGGGGATTGGAGCTTTCTTT. Drawing the rest from reference TRBV11-2 and TRBJ1-1, the complete variable domain is EAGVAQSPRYKIIEKRQSVAFWCNPISGHATLYWYQQILGQGPKLLIQFQNNGVVDDSQLPKDRFSAERLKGVDSTLKIQPAKLEDSAVYLCASSTLRGRKGIGAFFGQGTRLTVV.

This rearrangement joins TRBV10-1 to TRBJ2-4, with D possibly TRBD2 on 6 matching bases. CDR3 size: 18 residues. V was shortened by 0 bases and J by 1 base, with 16 bases between the two germline ends. Looked up from germline, CDR1 is WNHNN and CDR2 is SYGVQD (reference sequence). This CDR3 is CASSESTGLGGAKNIQYF. The CDR3 DNA reads TGCGCCAGCAGTGAGTCGACGGGCCTCGGAGGGGCCAAAAACATTCAGTACTTC.

The V and J genes are TRBV5-1 and TRBJ1-5, with no clear D. This CDR3 region has 14 residues. The germline V gene encodes CDR1 SGHRS and CDR2 YFSETQ. V was trimmed by 0 bases and J by 6 bases, leaving 10 bases between them. CDR3 nucleotides: TGCGCCAGCAGCTTGGGTATGGCGAGTCAGCCCCAGCATTTT. Translating it yields CASSLGMASQPQHF.

The gene calls are TRBV6-5 and TRBJ1-2; maybe TRBD1 (5 bases). CDR1 is MNHEY and CDR2 is SVGAGI in the germline V gene. There are 14 residues in the CDR3. V lost 6 bases to trimming and J lost 4 bases, with 15 bases between them. Written as DNA, the CDR3 is TGTGCCAGCAGGCTCAATCAACAGGCCTATGGCTACACCTTC. This gives the protein CASRLNQQAYGYTF.

This rearrangement joins TRBV19 to TRBJ1-2, with 8 nucleotides matching TRBD1. Germline trimming cut 3 bases from V and 6 bases from J; bases unmatched to any gene: 9. Germline values: CDR1 LNHDA, CDR2 SQIVND (reference sequence). The CDR3 totals 15 residues. CDR3 coding DNA: TGTGCCAGTAGTATGCCCGGACAGGGTGTACATGGCTACACCTTC. Protein: CASSMPGQGVHGYTF.